This T cell receptor (beta chain) is from a study of blood T cell repertoires in COVID-19. Study-level background: Samples taken during acute and convalescent COVID-19 were collected in the United States, Italy and Spain.

This CDR3 is 14 amino acids long. V lost 2 bases, J lost 3 bases, and 5 bases lay in between. Germline V gene lookup returns CDR1 MDHEN and CDR2 SYDVKM. In the study's own analysis: Amplification with reference gene primers provided the estimates of nucleated cell counts. The repertoire was sequenced with immunoSEQ multiplex PCR; TCRdb's copy has only in-frame clones and lacks some. The V and J calls and the clone size are those of that table, but D and trimming were determined from the DNA. The sample has about 200,000 clones, around 87% seen once. The sample consisted of peripheral blood. This chain links TRBV28 with TRBJ1-6, with D uncertain. This receptor was identified in a man aged 60 to 75 with acute or convalescent COVID-19. CDR3: CASSLGRYNSPLHF. For the CDR3, the DNA is TGTGCCAGCAGTTTAGGGCGCTATAATTCACCCCTCCACTTT.